This entry features one TCR beta chain sequence. At least ten counts were recorded for this clonotype. The antigen it binds to is not known. No much larger clonotype is one base removed from it; base qualities were not supplied. In the study, sorted CD4+ and CD8+ blood T cells from patients with severe aplastic anemia and from healthy subjects underwent deep sequencing of TCR repertoires. Ficoll-Paque density gradient centrifugation was used to isolate peripheral blood mononuclear cells. Before DNA was extracted, CD4+ and CD8+ T cells were sorted using either FACS or magnetic beads. This specimen belongs to a study of CD8+CD57+ T cells in acquired aplastic anemia (dated 2018 in TCRdb). Regarding the complete study: A mean of approximately 2.9 ug of DNA, ranging from roughly 0.2 to 27.4 ug, was extracted from sorted CD4+ and CD8+ cells. For healthy donor samples, the average read count was about 10.8 million for CD4+ cells and around 12 million for CD8+ cells. Results the study describes overall, beyond this receptor: Between patients and healthy controls, no significant difference in CD8+ Simpson's diversity was found (P=0.060). Roughly 30 CD8+ CDR3 sequences were shared between patients and controls but appeared highly expressed in patients and within their immunodominant clones.

Profiling of TCR beta VDJ combinations and CDR3 sequences used genomic DNA as the template. TCR repertoire sequencing was run on an Illumina HiSeq 2000. The study's processing was this. Repertoires were assessed using TRBV/TRBJ rearrangement plots, CDR3 size and DJ length profiles, and Simpson's diversity index. The immunodominant clone was defined as the most abundant DNA sequence in deep sequencing data. CDR3 amino acid sequences were checked for sharing across subjects and were also compared against the VDJdb database and published repertoires. TCRdb's own reprocessing of the public reads used fastp at Q25 and MiXCR and kept productive beta chains. Identical CDR3 protein sequences are pooled into one entry, listed with their most common genes and DNA. The V and J calls and clone size come from TCRdb's table, not from the authors' own analysis. The sample profile shows roughly 150,000 distinct CDR3 sequences; around 40% of them were found once. Jointly, the top ten make up 0.85% to 1.3% of the sample.

According to the germline V gene, CDR1 reads MRHNA and CDR2 reads SNTAGT. Counted from cysteine to phenylalanine, this CDR3 has 14 amino acids. Kept here is only the CDR3 DNA, which spans 42 bases and is read in frame from base 1. V is shortened by 3 bases, J by 1 base, and the region joining them spans 8 bases. The origin of this receptor is a human donor in good health. Sequencing used sorted CD4+, CD8+, or CD8+CD57+ T cells (not recorded which) from PBMCs. The chain uses TRBV6-4 and TRBJ2-3; the D gene assignment is ambiguous. The CDR3 protein: CASSEMAGTDTQYF. Here is the DNA: TGTGCCAGCAGTGAAATGGCAGGCACAGATACGCAGTATTTT.